Below, 22 T cell receptor beta chains from the same sample are listed, as sequenced in a study of blood T cell repertoires in COVID-19. Using immunoSEQ multiplex PCR, the repertoire was profiled, and TCRdb retains in-frame clones only, with some absent. The sample yields more than 50,000 clones, 77% seen once. Sequenced input: peripheral blood. These receptors were obtained from a man in his 70s with active or convalescent COVID-19.

The rearrangement joins TRBV4-1 to TRBJ2-1, with 12 nucleotides matching TRBD2. Trimming cost V 3 bases and J 0 bases; bases outside gene matches: 12. The germline CDR1 and CDR2 sequences are MGHRA and YSYEKL. The CDR3 has 20 residues. The CDR3 spells CASSQRRGTSGPSSYNEQFF. The CDR3 region has the DNA TGCGCCAGCAGCCAGCGAAGGGGGACTAGCGGGCCCAGCTCCTACAATGAGCAGTTCTTC.

The V call is TRBV18, the J call TRBJ1-1; 7 bases map to TRBD1. The CDR3 sequence is 14 residues long. Per the germline V gene, CDR1 is KGHSH and CDR2 is LQKENI. Losses at the gene ends were 3 bases for V and 7 bases for J; bases not matched to a gene: 8. This CDR3 is CASSPYPGQNEAFF. The DNA for the CDR3 is TGTGCCAGCTCACCTTACCCGGGACAGAATGAAGCTTTCTTT.

This chain links TRBV5-1 with TRBJ1-1; 9 bases align to TRBD1. Trimming removed 5 bases from V and 5 bases from J; junction bases left unmatched: 4. This CDR3 has 13 residues. Looked up from germline, CDR1 is SGHRS and CDR2 is YFSETQ. CDR3 amino acids: CASRGQGSTEAFF. The CDR3 nucleotides read TGCGCCAGCAGGGGACAGGGTAGTACTGAAGCTTTCTTT.

The chain links TRBV19 to TRBJ1-2, with D uncertain. There are 14 residues in the CDR3. V lost 5 bases and J lost 3, with 13 bases in between. From germline, CDR1 is LNHDA and CDR2 SQIVND (reference sequence). The CDR3 region has the DNA TGTGCCAGTAGTGCGGACTCAAGATACTATGGCTACACCTTC. It encodes CASSADSRYYGYTF. Together with reference TRBV19 and TRBJ1-2, the CDR3 gives the full variable domain: DGGITQSPKYLFRKEGQNVTLSCEQNLNHDAMYWYRQDPGQGLRLIYYSQIVNDFQKGDIAEGYSVSREKKESFPLTVTSAQKNPTAFYLCASSADSRYYGYTFGSGTRLTVV.

This CDR3 reads CASSWTGLNQPQHF. The CDR3 coding sequence is TGTGCCAGCAGTTGGACAGGGCTAAATCAGCCCCAGCATTTT. The rearrangement links TRBV6-5 to TRBJ1-5, with 8 bases identical to TRBD1. Losses at the gene ends were 4 bases for V and 4 bases for J; bases not matched to a gene: 3. The germline V gene encodes CDR1 MNHEY and CDR2 SVGAGI. The CDR3 is made up of 14 amino acids.

This chain joins TRBV19 and TRBJ1-1; D may be TRBD1 (6 bases). CDR3 length: 14 residues. Deletions cut 3 bases from V and 3 bases from J, with 11 bases between. CDR1 and CDR2 from the germline V gene are LNHDA and SQIVND (reference sequence). CDR3 DNA: TGTGCCAGTAGTATTGGGGGCTTGGACACTGAAGCTTTCTTT. It is translated as CASSIGGLDTEAFF. Together with reference TRBV19 and TRBJ1-1, the CDR3 gives the full variable domain: DGGITQSPKYLFRKEGQNVTLSCEQNLNHDAMYWYRQDPGQGLRLIYYSQIVNDFQKGDIAEGYSVSREKKESFPLTVTSAQKNPTAFYLCASSIGGLDTEAFFGQGTRLTVV.

CDR3 nucleotide sequence: TGTGCCAGCAGTTCCGGACTAACAGATACGCAGTATTTT. Its translation is CASSSGLTDTQYF. V is TRBV28 and J is TRBJ2-3; tentatively, D is TRBD2 (6 bases). The CDR3 contains 13 residues. Germline-derived CDR1 and CDR2 are MDHEN and SYDVKM. Between the trimmed V and J ends, which lost 4 bases and 3 bases, there was a span of 8 bases.

The V call is TRBV29-1, the J call TRBJ1-1, with 7 bases that match TRBD1. The CDR3 covers 12 residues. Germline trimming cut 5 bases from V and 8 bases from J; bases unmatched to any gene: 8. In germline, CDR1 is SQVTM, CDR2 ANQGSEA. The DNA for the CDR3 is TGCAGCGTTAAAACGTGGGGACAGGAAGCTTTCTTT. As protein: CSVKTWGQEAFF.

This clone turned up a few times. The chain has TRBV6-2 or TRBV6-3 and TRBJ1-2, with 7 nucleotides matching TRBD1. Germline CDR1 reads MNHEY; CDR2 reads SVGEGT. CDR3 size: 15 residues. The V and J ends lost 2 bases and 4 bases, in that order; junction bases with no gene match: 7. DNA for the CDR3: TGTGCCAGCAGTTACCAAACCAGGGGGTCCTATGGCTACACCTTC. Its translation: CASSYQTRGSYGYTF.

This rearrangement joins TRBV5-1 to TRBJ1-6; 7 bases are a match to TRBD1. This CDR3 is built from 15 residues. J gave up 3 bases and V 2 bases, and 2 bases lay outside the gene matches. Germline V gene data show CDR1 as SGHRS and CDR2 as YFSETQ. DNA of the CDR3: TGCGCCAGCAGCTTACAGGGGTTCTATAATTCACCCCTCCACTTT. This translates into CASSLQGFYNSPLHF.

This sequence joins TRBV19 and TRBJ1-5; the D is unclear. V lost 6 bases and J lost 0, with 6 bases in between. CDR1 LNHDA and CDR2 SQIVND come from the germline V gene (reference sequence). The CDR3 totals 13 residues. In nucleotides, the CDR3 is TGTGCCAGTAGCCAGAATAGCAATCAGCCCCAGCATTTT. Its translation is CASSQNSNQPQHF.

The chain combines TRBV7-9 with TRBJ1-6; D not resolved. V shed 2 bases and J shed 5 bases, with 16 bases lying between them. CDR1 and CDR2 from the germline V gene are SEHNR and FQNEAQ (reference sequence). This CDR3 is built from 17 residues. CDR3 DNA sequence: TGTGCCAGCAGCTTATCGCGGGGAATGGTTAATAATTCACCCCTCCACTTT. It specifies CASSLSRGMVNNSPLHF.

In its sample, this clone was seen once. The chain joins TRBV3-1 (or the pseudogene TRBV3-2) to TRBJ1-2, with D possibly matching TRBD1 (5 bases). The V gene's germline CDR1 is LGHDT and CDR2 YNNKEL (reference sequence). The V end was cut by 0 bases, the J end by 5 bases, with 28 bases between. The CDR3 length is 20 residues. In DNA, the CDR3 is TGTGCCAGCAGCCAAGATCGGGGGGGAACTAGGGGCCCTTCTTCATATGGCTACACCTTC. Translated: CASSQDRGGTRGPSSYGYTF.

This clone was detected a few times. The genes are TRBV19 and TRBJ2-7, with 8 bases that match TRBD2. Germline-derived CDR1 and CDR2 are LNHDA and SQIVND (reference sequence). V lost 10 bases, J lost 0 bases, and 8 bases stayed unmatched. CDR3 length: 14 amino acids. The CDR3 region has the DNA TGTGCCACTGCCCGGGGGGGCAGCTCCTACGAGCAGTACTTC. Encoded protein: CATARGGSSYEQYF.

This chain uses TRBV27 with TRBJ2-5; 7 nucleotides agree with TRBD2. This CDR3 spans 17 amino acids. In germline, CDR1 is MNHEY, CDR2 SMNVEV (reference sequence). Trimming removed 5 bases from V and 1 base from J; junction bases left unmatched: 13. The CDR3 loop is CASSLYPPLAGQETQYF. CDR3 sequence (DNA): TGTGCCAGCAGTCTTTATCCACCCTTAGCGGGCCAAGAGACCCAGTACTTC.

The rearrangement uses TRBV28 and TRBJ1-2; D remains ambiguous. Germline V gene lookup returns CDR1 MDHEN and CDR2 SYDVKM. The CDR3 consists of 13 residues. V was trimmed by 3 bases and J by 8 bases, leaving 13 bases between them. The CDR3 sequence is CASSLRSFIGYTF. CDR3 in DNA: TGTGCCAGCAGTTTGAGATCCTTTATCGGCTACACCTTC.

The chain couples TRBV18 to TRBJ1-5; D gene unclear. The CDR3 extends over 15 amino acids. Trimming cost V 0 bases and J 4 bases, with 10 bases left between them. CDR1 KGHSH and CDR2 LQKENI come from the germline V gene. The CDR3 reads CASSPPTGANQPQHF. CDR3 sequence (DNA): TGTGCCAGCTCACCACCGACCGGAGCTAATCAGCCCCAGCATTTT.

This clone occurred a few times. The rearrangement joins TRBV9 to TRBJ2-2, with no clear D. CDR1 and CDR2 (germline): SGDLS, YYNGEE. The V end was cut by 4 bases, the J end by 6 bases, with 7 bases between. This CDR3 spans 12 amino acids. CDR3 in amino acids: CASSPEAGELFF. The CDR3 nucleotides read TGTGCCAGCAGCCCTGAGGCCGGGGAGCTGTTTTTT.

The rearrangement links TRBV5-6 to TRBJ1-1; D may be TRBD1 (5 bases). The CDR3 consists of 13 residues. CDR1 SGHDT and CDR2 YYEEEE come from the germline V gene. V lost 0 bases to trimming and J lost 4 bases, with 7 bases between them. Here the CDR3 DNA reads TGTGCCAGCAGCTTGGGCAGGGCCACTGAAGCTTTCTTT. Translated: CASSLGRATEAFF.

The V gene is TRBV12-3 or TRBV12-4, the J gene TRBJ1-5; 8 bases map to TRBD1. V lost 2 bases and J lost 7; bases outside the gene matches: 1. This CDR3 is built from 13 residues. The CDR3 region is CASSLTGGQPQHF. In DNA form, the CDR3 reads TGTGCCAGCAGTTTAACAGGGGGACAGCCCCAGCATTTT.

This clone was observed a single time. The chain is built from TRBV5-1 and TRBJ2-1, with TRBD1 matching over 7 bases. This CDR3 contains 15 residues. J lost 4 bases, V lost 0 bases, and 4 bases had no gene match. The germline V gene has CDR1 SGHRS and CDR2 YFSETQ. As DNA, the CDR3 is TGCGCCAGCAGCTTGGGACAGGGCGCGTACAATGAGCAGTTCTTC. Translation: CASSLGQGAYNEQFF.

The V call is TRBV4-2, the J call TRBJ2-3, with D possibly matching TRBD1 (5 bases). This CDR3 comprises 15 residues. Deletions cut 1 base from V and 5 bases from J, with 13 bases between. Germline CDR1 and CDR2: LGHNA and YNFKEQ. The CDR3 loop is CASSQVGQGEDTQYF. Here the CDR3 DNA reads TGTGCCAGCAGCCAAGTAGGGCAGGGTGAAGATACGCAGTATTTT.